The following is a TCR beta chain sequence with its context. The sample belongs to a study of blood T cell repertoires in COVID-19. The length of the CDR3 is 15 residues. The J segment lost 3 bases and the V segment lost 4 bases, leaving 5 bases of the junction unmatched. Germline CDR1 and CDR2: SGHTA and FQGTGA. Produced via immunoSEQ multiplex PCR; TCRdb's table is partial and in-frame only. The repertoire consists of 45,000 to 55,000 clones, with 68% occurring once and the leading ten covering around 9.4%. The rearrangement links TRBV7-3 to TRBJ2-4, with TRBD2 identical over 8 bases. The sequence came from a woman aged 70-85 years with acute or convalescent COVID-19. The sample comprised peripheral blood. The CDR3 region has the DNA TGTGCCAGCAGCTCCCCCGGGACTAGCAAAAACATTCAGTACTTC. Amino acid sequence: CASSSPGTSKNIQYF.